One TCR beta chain is described in this entry. The antigen remains unidentified. This record comes from a study of T cell responses to AZD1222 COVID-19 vaccine. Background on the study: Second doses at about 4 or about 12 weeks were pooled.

Profiling relied on immunoSEQ multiplex PCR, and the TCRdb table lists in-frame clones only, not all of them. The sample carries 150,000 to 200,000 clones, roughly 92% recorded once. Regarding the study as a whole: Among vaccine-associated CD4 TCRs, coverage spanned spike, with dominance at 160-218 and 743-854. Repertoires were sampled only after the peak T cell response.

Trimming pared 0 bases from V and 16 bases from J, leaving 13 bases between. Germline-derived CDR1 and CDR2 are WSHSY and SAAADI. The CDR3 is made up of 12 amino acids. The chain couples TRBV10-2 to TRBJ1-5, with D possibly TRBD1 on 6 matching bases. The receptor's source is an adult in good health. The starting material was peripheral blood, obtained on day 0 of AZD1222 vaccination. The CDR3 reads CASSESRTAPHF. In nucleotides, the CDR3 is TGCGCCAGCAGTGAGTCGAGGACAGCCCCACATTTT.